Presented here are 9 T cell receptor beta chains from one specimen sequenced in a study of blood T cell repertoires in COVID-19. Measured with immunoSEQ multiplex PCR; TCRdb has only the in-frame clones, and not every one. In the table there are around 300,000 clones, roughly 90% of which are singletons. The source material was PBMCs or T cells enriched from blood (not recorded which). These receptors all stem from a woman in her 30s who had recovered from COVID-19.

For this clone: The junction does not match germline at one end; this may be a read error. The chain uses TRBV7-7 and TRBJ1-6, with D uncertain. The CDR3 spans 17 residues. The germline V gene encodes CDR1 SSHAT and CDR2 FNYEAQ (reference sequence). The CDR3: CASTQIVRGSYNSPLHF. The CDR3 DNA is TGTGCTAGCACCCAAATTGTCCGGGGCTCCTATAATTCACCCCTCCACTTT.

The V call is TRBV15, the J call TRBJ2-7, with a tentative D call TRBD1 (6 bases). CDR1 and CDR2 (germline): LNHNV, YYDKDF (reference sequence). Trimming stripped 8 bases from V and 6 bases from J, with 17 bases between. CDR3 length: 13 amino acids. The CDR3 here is CATRGPGASEQYF. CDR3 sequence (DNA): TGTGCCACCCGAGGGCCAGGGGCCTCCGAGCAGTACTTC.

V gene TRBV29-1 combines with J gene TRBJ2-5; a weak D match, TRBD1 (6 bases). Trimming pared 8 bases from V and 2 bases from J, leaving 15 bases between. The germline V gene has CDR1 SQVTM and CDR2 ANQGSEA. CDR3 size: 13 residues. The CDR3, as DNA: TGCAGCTTCTCGACAGGCATACAAGAGACCCAGTACTTC. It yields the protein CSFSTGIQETQYF.

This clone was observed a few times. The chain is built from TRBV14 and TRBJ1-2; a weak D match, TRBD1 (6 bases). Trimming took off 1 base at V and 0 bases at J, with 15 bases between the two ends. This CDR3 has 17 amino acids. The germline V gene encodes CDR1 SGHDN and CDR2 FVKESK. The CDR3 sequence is CASSQGGFDRSNYGYTF. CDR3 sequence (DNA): TGTGCCAGCAGCCAAGGAGGGTTTGACAGGTCTAACTATGGCTACACCTTC. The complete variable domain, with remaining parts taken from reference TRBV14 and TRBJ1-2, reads EAGVTQFPSHSVIEKGQTVTLRCDPISGHDNLYWYRRVMGKEIKFLLHFVKESKQDESGMPNNRFLAERTGGTYSTLKVQPAELEDSGVYFCASSQGGFDRSNYGYTFGSGTRLTVV.

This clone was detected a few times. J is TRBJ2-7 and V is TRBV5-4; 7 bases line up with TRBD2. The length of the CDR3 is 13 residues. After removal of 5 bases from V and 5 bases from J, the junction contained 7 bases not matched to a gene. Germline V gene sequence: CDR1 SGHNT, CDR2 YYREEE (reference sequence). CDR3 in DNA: TGTGCCAGCAGTTTGATGGGAGGGGACGAGCAGTACTTC. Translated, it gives CASSLMGGDEQYF.

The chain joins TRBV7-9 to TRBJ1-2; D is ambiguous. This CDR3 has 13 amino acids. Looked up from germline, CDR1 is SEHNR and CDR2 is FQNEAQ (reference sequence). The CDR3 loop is CDIRDLLVYGYTF. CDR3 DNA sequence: TGTGACATCAGAGATCTTTTAGTCTATGGCTACACCTTC.

CDR3 sequence (DNA): TGTGCCAGCAGCCGCGGCACACCGACACGGGATAACTATGGCTACACCTTC. It translates to CASSRGTPTRDNYGYTF. The chain combines TRBV3-1 (or the pseudogene TRBV3-2) with TRBJ1-2; D is uncertain. V was trimmed by 4 bases and J by 1 base, leaving 19 bases between them. This CDR3 is built from 17 residues. Germline V gene sequence: CDR1 LGHDT, CDR2 YNNKEL (reference sequence).

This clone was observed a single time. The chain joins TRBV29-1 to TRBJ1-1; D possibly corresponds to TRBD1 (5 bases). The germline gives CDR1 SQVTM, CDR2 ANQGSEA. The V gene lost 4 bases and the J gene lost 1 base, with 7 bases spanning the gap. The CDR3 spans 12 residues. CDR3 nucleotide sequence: TGCAGCGTTGCTAGGGGGAACACTGAAGCTTTCTTT. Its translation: CSVARGNTEAFF.

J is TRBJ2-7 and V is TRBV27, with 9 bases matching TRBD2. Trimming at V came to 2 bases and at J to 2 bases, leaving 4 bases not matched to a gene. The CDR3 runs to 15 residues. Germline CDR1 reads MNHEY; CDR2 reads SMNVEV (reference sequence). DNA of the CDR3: TGTGCCAGCAGTTTACATAGCGGGGGAGCCTACGAGCAGTACTTC. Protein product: CASSLHSGGAYEQYF.